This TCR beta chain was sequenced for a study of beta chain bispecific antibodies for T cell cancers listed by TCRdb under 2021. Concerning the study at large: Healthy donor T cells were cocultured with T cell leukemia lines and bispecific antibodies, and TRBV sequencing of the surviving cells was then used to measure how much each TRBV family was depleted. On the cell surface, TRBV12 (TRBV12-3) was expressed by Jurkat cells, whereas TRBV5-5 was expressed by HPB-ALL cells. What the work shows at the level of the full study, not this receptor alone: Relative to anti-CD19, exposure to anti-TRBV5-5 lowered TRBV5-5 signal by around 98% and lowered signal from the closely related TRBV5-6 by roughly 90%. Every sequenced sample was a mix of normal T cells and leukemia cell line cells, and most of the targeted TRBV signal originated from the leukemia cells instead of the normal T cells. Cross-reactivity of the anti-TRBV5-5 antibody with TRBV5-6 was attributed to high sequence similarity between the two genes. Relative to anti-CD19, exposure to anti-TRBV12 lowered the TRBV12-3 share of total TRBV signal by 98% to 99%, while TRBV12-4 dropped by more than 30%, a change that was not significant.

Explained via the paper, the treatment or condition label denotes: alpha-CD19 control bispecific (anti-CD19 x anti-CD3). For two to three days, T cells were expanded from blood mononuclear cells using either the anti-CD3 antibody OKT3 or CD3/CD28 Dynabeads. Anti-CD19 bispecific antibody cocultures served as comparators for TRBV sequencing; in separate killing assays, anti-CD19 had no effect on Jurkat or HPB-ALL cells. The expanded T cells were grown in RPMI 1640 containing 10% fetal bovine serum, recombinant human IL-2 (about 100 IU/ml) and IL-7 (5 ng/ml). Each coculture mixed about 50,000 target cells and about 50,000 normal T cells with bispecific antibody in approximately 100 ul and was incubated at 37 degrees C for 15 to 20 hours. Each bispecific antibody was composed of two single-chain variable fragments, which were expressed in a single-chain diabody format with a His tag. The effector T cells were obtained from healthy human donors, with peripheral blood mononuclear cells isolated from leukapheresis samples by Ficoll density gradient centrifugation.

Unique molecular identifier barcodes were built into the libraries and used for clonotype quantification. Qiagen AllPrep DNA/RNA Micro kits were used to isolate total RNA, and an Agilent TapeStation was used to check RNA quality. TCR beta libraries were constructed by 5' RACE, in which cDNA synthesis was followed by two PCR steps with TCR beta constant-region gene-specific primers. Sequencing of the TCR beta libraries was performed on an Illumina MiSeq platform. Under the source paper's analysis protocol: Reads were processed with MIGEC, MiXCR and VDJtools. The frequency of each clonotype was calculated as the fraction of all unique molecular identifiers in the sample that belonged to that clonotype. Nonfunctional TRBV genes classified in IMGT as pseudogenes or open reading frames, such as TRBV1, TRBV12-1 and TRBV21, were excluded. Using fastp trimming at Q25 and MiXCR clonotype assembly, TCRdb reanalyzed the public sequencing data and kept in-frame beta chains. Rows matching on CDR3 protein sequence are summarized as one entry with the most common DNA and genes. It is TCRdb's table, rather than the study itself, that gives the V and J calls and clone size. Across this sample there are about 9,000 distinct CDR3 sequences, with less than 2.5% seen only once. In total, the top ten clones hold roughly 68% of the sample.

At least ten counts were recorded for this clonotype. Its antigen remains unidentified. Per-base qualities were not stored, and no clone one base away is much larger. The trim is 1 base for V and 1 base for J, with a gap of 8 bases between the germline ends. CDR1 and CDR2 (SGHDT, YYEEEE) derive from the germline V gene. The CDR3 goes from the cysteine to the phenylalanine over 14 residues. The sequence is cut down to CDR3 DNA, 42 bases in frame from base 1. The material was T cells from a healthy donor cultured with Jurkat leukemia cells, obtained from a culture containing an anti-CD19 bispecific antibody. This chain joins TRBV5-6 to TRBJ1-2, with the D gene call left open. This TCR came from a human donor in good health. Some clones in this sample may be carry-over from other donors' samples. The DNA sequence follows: TGTGCCAGCAGCTTGAACCCTAATAACTATGGCTACACCTTC. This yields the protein CASSLNPNNYGYTF.